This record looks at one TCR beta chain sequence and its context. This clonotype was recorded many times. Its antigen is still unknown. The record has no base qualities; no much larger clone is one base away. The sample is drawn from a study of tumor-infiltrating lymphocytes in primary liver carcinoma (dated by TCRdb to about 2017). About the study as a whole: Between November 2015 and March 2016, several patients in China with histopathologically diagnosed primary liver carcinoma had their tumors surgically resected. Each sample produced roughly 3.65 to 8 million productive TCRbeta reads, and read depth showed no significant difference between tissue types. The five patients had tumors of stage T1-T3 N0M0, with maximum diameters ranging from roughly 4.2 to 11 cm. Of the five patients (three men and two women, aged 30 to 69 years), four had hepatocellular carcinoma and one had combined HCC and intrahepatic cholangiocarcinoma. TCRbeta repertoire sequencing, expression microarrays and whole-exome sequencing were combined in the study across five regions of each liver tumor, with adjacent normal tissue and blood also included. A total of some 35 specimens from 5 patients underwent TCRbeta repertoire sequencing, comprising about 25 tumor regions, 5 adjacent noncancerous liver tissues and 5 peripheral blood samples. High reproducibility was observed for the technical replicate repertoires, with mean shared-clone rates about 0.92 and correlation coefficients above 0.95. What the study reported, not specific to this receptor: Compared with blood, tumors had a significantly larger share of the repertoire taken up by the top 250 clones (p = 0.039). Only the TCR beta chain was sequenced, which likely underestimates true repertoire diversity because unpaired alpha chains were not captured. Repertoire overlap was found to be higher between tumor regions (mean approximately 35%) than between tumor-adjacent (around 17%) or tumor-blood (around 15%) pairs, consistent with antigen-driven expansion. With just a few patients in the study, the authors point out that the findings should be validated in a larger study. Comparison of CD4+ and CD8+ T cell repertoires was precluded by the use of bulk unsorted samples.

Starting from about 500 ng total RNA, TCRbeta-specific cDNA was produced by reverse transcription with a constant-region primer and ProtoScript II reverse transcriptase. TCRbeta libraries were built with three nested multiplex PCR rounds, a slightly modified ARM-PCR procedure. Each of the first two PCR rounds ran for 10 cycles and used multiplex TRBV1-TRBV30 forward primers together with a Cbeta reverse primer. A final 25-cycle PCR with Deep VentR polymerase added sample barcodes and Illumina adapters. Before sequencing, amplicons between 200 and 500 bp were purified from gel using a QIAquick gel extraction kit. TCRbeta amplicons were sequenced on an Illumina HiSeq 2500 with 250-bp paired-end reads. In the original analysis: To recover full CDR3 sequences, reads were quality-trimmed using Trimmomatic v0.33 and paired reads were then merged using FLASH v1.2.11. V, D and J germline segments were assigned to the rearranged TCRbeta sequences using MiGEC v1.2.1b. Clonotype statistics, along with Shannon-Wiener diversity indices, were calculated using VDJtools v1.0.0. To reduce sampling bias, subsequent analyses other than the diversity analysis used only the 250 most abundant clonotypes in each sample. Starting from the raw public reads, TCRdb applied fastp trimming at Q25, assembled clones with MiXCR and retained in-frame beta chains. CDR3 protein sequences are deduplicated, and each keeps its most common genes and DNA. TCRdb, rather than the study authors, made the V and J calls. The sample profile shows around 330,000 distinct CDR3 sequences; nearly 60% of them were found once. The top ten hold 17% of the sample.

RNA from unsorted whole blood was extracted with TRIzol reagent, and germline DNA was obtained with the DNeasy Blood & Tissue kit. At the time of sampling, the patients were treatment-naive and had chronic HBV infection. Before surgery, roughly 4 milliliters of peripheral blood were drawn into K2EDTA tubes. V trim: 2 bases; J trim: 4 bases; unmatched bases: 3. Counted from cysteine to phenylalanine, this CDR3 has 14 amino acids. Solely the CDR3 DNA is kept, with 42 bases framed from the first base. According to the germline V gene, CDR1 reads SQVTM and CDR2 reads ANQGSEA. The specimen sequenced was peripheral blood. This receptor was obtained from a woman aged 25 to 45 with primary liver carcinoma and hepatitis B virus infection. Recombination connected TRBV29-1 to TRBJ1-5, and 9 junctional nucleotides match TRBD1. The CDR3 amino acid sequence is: CSVERQGVNQPQHF. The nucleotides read TGCAGCGTTGAAAGACAGGGGGTGAATCAGCCCCAGCATTTT.